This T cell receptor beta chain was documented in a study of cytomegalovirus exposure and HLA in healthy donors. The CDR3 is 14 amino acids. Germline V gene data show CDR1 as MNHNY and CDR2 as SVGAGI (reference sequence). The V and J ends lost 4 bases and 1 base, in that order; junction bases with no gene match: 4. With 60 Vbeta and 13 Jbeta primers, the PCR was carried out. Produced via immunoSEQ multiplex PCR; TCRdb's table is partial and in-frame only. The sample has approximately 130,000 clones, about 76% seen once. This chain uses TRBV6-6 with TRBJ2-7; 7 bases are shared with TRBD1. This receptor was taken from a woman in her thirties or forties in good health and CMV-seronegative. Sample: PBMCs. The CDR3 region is CASSFGTDSYEQYF. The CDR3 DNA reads TGTGCCAGCAGTTTTGGGACAGATTCCTACGAGCAGTACTTC.